The clone carrying this T cell receptor beta chain was detected a few times. Its matching antigen is unknown. Use of 60 Vbeta and 13 Jbeta primers characterized the PCR. The assay was immunoSEQ multiplex PCR, and TCRdb's table has in-frame clones only and misses some. The sample shows under 130,000 clones, around two thirds of them seen only once. This entry comes from a study of cytomegalovirus exposure and HLA in healthy donors. The CDR3 is made up of 17 amino acids. The germline gives CDR1 SQVTM, CDR2 ANQGSEA. The junction had 17 bases not matched to a gene; V was cut back by 7 bases and J by 7 bases. Study observations and caveats: Per a later analysis, fewer than 20,000 TCR beta sequences showed association with HLA alleles at 0.05 false discovery rate. Later examination showed HLA-associated TCR beta chains had greater clonal expansion than equally common others. Presence/absence analyses supposed approximately even sequencing depth among donors. A previous analysis found most TCR beta V segments productive roughly 87% or roughly 30% of the time.

The genes are TRBV29-1 and TRBJ2-1; 12 bases line up with TRBD2. This TCR was recovered from a young man in good health and CMV-seropositive. The material sequenced was PBMCs. CDR3 coding DNA: TGCAGCGCCAGAGGGGCTAGCGGGGGGGCCGTTGGAAATGAGCAGTTCTTC. Amino acids: CSARGASGGAVGNEQFF.